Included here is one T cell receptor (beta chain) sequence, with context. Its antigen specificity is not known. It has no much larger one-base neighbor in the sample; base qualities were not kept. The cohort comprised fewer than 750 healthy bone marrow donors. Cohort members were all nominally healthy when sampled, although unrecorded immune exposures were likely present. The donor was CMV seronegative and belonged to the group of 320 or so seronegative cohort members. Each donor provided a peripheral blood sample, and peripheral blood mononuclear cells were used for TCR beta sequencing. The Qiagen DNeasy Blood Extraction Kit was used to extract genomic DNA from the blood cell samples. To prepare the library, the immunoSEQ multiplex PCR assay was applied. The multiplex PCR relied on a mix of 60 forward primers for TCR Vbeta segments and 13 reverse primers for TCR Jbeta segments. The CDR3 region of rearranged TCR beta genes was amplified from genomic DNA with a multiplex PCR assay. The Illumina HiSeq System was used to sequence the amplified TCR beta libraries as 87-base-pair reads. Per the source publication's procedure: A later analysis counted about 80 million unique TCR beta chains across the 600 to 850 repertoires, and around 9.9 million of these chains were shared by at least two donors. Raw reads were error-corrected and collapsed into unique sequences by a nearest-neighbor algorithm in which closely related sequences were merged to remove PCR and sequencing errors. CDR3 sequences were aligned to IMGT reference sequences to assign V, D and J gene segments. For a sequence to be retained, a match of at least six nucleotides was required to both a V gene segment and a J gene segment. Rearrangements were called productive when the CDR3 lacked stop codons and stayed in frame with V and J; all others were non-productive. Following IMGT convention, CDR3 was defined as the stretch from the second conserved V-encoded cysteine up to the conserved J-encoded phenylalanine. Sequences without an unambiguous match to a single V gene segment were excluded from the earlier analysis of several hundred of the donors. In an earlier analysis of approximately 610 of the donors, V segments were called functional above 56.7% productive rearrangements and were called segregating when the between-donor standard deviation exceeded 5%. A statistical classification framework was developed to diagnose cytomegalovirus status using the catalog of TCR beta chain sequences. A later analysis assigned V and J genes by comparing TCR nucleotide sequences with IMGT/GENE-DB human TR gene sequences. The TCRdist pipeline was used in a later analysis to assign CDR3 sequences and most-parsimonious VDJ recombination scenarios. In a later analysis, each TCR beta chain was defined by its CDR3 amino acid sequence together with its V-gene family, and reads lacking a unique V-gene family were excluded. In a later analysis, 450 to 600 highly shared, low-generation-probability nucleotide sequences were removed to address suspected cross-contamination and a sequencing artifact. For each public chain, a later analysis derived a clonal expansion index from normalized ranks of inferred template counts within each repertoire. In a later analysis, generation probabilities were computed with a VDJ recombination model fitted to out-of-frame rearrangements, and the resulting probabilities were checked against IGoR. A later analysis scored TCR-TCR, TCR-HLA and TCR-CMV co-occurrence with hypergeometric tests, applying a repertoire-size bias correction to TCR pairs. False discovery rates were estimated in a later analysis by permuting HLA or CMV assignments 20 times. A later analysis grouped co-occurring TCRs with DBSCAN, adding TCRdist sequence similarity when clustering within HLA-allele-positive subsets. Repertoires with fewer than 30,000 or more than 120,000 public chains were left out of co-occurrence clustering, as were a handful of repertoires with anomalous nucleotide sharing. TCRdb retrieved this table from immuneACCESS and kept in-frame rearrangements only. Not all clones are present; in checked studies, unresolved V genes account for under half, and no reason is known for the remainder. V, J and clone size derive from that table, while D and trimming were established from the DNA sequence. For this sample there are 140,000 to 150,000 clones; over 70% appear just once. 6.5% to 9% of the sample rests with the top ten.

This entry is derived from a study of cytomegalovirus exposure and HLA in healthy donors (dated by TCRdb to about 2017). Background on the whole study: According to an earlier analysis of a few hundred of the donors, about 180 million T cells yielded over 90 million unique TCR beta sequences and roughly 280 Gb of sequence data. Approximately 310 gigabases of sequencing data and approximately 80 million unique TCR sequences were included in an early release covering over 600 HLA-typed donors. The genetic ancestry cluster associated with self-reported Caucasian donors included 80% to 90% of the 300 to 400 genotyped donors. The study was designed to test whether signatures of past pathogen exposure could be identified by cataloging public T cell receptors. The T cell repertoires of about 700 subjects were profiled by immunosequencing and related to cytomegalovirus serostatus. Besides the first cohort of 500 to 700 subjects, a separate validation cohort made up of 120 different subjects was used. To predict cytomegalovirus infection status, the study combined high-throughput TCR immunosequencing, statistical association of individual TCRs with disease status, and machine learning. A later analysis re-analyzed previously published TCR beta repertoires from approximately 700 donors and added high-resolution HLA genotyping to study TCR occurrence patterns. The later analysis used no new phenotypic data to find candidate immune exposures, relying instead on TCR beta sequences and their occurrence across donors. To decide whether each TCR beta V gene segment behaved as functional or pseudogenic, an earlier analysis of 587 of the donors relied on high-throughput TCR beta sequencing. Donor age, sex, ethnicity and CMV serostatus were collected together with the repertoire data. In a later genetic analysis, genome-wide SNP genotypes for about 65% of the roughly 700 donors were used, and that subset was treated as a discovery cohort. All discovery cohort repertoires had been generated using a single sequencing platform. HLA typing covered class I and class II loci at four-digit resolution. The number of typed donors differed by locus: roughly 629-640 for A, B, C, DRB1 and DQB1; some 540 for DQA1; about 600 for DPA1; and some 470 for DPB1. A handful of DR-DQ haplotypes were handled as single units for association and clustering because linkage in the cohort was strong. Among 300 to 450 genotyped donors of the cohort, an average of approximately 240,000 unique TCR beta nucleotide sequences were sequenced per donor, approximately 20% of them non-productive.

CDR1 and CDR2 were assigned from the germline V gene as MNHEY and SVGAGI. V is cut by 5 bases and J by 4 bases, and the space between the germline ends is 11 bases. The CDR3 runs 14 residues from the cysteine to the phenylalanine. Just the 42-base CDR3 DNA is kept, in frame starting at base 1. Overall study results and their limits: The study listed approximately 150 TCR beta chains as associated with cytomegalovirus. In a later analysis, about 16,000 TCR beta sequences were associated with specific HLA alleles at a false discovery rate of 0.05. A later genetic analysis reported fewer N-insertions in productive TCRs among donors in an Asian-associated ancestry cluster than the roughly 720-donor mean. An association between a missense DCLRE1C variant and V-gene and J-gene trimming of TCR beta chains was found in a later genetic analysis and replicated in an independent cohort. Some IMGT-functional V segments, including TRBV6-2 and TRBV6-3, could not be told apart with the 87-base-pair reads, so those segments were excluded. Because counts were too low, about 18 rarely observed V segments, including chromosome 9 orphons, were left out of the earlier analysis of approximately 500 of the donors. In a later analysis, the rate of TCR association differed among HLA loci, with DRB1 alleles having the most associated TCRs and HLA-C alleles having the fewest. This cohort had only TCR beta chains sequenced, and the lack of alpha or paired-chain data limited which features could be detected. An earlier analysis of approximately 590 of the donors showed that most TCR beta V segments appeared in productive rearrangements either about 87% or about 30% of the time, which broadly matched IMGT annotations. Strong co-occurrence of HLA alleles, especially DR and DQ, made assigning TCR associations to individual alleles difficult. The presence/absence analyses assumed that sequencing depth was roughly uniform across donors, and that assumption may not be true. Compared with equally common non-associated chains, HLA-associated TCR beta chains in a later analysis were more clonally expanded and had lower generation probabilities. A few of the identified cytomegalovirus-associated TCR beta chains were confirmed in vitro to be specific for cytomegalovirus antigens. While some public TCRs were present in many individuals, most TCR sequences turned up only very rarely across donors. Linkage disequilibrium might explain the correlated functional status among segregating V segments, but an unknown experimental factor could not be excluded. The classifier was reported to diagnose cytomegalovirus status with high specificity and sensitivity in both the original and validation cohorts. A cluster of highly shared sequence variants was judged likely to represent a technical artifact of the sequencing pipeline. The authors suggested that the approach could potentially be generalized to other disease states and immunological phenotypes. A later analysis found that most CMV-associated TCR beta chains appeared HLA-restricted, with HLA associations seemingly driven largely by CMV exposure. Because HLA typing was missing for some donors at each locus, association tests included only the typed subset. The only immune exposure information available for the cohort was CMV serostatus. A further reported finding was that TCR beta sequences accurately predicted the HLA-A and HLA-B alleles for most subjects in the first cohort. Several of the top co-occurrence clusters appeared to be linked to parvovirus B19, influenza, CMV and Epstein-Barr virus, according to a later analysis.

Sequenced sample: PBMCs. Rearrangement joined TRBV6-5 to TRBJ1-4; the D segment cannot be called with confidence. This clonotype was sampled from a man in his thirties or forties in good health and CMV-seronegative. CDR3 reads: CASSMQHNNEKLFF. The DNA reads TGTGCCAGCAGTATGCAACACAATAATGAAAAACTGTTTTTT.